The clone carrying this T cell receptor (beta chain) is categorized as medium-sized. Its antigen remains unidentified. This sample was included in a study of vaccination effects on CD4 cells after COVID-19. Study details: Sampling of a few convalescent patients occurred early (day +14) and late post-vaccination.

After removal of 4 bases from V and 8 bases from J, the junction contained 6 bases not matched to a gene. The CDR3 sequence is 13 residues long. Antigen-specific CD4+ T cell clonotypes were called by their expansion after viral peptide-pool culture in ViraFEST. Between days 9 and 10 of culture, CD4+ T cells were separated out. A positive SARS-CoV-2 PCR test fell between March and December 2020. Participants each got two BNT162b2 or mRNA-1273 vaccine doses. Using immunoSEQ multiplex PCR, the repertoire was profiled, and TCRdb retains in-frame clones only, with some absent. The top ten clones hold approximately 22% of a sample with 15,000 to 20,000 clones, over 60% of them seen once.

This TCR derives from a human donor who had a prior SARS-CoV-2 infection. The specimen comprised CD4+ T cells from PBMCs cultured with SARS-CoV-2 spike peptides, sampled after COVID-19 vaccination. The V gene is TRBV12-3 or TRBV12-4, the J gene TRBJ1-2; the match to TRBD1 covers 8 bases. The CDR3 region has the DNA TGTGCCAGCAGTTCTGCCAGGGGGCTCGGCTACACCTTC. Protein sequence: CASSSARGLGYTF.